This entry describes one T cell receptor beta chain. The antigen remains unidentified. The V and J ends lost 10 bases and 1 base respectively, with 10 bases between them. The CDR3 has 12 amino acids. Germline values: CDR1 MNHNY, CDR2 SVGAGI (reference sequence). Expressed TCRB transcripts were sequenced because the isolated RNA had all been reverse transcribed beforehand. The repertoire was sequenced with immunoSEQ multiplex PCR; TCRdb's copy has only in-frame clones and lacks some. Here the sample spans some 220,000 clones, about a tenth being singletons. Based on CD45RO/CCR7/CD25/CD127/CD95/CD27, CD4+ regulatory, stem cell-like memory, naive and central memory cells were sorted. The source of the sample is a study of beta chain features in type 1 diabetes. Study conclusions and caveats: Insertion counts at VDJ junctions were lower in type 1 diabetes patients, who also showed more deletions there.

Sequencing was performed on central memory CD4+ T cells from blood. The receptor was isolated from a man younger than 30 in good health. J is TRBJ2-5 and V is TRBV6-6; D remains ambiguous. CDR3 sequence reads: CAIGRSQETQYF. For the CDR3, the DNA is TGTGCCATCGGACGGTCCCAAGAGACCCAGTACTTC.